The clone carrying this T cell receptor (beta chain) appeared a few times. A read error is possible here, since a much larger clone lies one base away. Time point defined: newly diagnosed GD, antithyroid drugs for less than 3 months. From PBMCs, RNA was extracted and then used to make the TCR library. Combining iRepertoire HTBI primers with Arm-PCR of CDR3 regions, the authors built TCR beta libraries. MiXCR was run by TCRdb on the multiplex PCR reads, yielding one entry per CDR3 protein. Of 350,000 to 400,000 distinct CDR3 sequences in the sample, around 15% were seen once. The sample is drawn from a study of regulatory T cells in long-lasting Graves disease. From germline, CDR1 is LGHDT and CDR2 YNNKEL (reference sequence). The CDR3 sequence is 13 residues long. Separately, the same data were catalogued under a study of T cells in Graves' hyperthyroidism and ophthalmopathy. In that study: Criteria for exclusion of patients were uncontrolled infection, other autoimmune disease, pregnancy or lactation.

The sequence was obtained from a woman between 18 and 30 years old with Graves disease. Specimen: peripheral blood mononuclear cells (PBMCs), collected at new diagnosis, from a patient treated with antithyroid drugs. The chain couples TRBV3-1 to TRBJ1-6; no firm D call. The CDR3: CAGSQDQRSPLHF. Written as DNA, the CDR3 is TGTGCCGGCAGCCAAGATCAACGGTCACCCCTCCACTTT.